Given below is one TCR beta chain in context. These data come from a study of shared clonotypes between healthy human individuals. Selected positively for CCR7 and CD45RO-negative, naive CD8 cells excluded terminally differentiated effector memory CD45RA+ cells. The CDR3 runs to 17 residues. From germline, CDR1 is MNHEY and CDR2 SMNVEV (reference sequence). The germline V and J ends were trimmed by 0 bases and 4 bases, with 13 bases remaining between them. The table came from immunoSEQ multiplex PCR; TCRdb's copy has only in-frame clones and leaves some out. The sample holds millions of clones, 85% to 95% seen once.

The TCR was taken from a man between 18 and 29 years old in good health. Some clones in this sample may be carry-over from other donors' samples. The V gene is TRBV27, the J gene TRBJ2-6, with D tentatively TRBD1 or TRBD2 (5 bases each). The sequencing sample was made of naive CD8+ T cells from PBMCs. The CDR3 nucleotides are TGTGCCAGCAGTTTATCGCCGGCCAGGGAGGGGGCCAACGTCCTGACTTTC. It is translated as CASSLSPAREGANVLTF.